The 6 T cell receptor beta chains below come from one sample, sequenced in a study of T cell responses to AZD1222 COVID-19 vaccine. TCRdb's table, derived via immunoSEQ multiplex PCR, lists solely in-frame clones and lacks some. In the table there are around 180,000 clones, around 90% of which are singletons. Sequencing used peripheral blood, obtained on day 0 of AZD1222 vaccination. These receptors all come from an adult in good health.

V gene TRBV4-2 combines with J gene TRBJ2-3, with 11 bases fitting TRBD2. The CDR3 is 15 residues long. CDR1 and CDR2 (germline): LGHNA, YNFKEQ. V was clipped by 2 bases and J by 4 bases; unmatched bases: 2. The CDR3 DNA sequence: TGTGCCAGCAGCCAATCACTAGCGGGAGCAGATACGCAGTATTTT. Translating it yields CASSQSLAGADTQYF.

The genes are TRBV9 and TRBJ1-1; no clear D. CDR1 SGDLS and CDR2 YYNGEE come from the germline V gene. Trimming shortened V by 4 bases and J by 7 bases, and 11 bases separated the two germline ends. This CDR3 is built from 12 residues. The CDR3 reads CASSLDFGEAFF. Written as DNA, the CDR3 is TGTGCCAGCAGCCTCGATTTTGGTGAAGCTTTCTTT.

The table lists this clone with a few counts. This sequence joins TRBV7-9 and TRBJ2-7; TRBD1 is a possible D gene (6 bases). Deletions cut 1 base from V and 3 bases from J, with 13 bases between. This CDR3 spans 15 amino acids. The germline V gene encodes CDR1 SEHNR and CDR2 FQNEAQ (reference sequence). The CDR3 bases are TGTGCCAGCAGCTTAGGGGGAGAGGACAGCTACGAGCAGTACTTC. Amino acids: CASSLGGEDSYEQYF.

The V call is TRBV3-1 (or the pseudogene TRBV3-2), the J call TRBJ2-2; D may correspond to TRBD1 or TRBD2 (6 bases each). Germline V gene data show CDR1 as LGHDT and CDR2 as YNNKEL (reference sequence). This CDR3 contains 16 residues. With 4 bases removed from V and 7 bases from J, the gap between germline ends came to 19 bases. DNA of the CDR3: TGTGCCAGCAGCCGTATTGAGGGGGGAGTAGGCGGGGAGCTGTTTTTT. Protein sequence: CASSRIEGGVGGELFF.

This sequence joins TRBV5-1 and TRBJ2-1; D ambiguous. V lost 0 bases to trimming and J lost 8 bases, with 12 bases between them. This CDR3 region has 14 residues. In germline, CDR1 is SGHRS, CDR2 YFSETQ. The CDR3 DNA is TGCGCCAGCAGCTTGGTTGGGGTCCGGGATGAGCAGTTCTTC. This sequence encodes CASSLVGVRDEQFF.

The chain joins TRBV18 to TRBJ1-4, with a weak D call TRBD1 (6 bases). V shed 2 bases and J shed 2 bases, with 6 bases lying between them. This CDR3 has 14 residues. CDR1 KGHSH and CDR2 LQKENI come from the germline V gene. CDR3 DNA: TGTGCCAGCTCACCAGGACAGACTAATGAAAAACTGTTTTTT. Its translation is CASSPGQTNEKLFF.